The entry below gives a single T cell receptor beta chain sequence along with its context. The target of this receptor is not known. No clone much larger than this one lies a single base away; base qualities are absent. Taken from the germline V gene, the CDR1 and CDR2 loops are SQVTM and ANQGSEA. The CDR3, cysteine through phenylalanine, is 13 amino acids long. Left in the record is the CDR3 DNA by itself, 39 bases read in frame from the first base. Relative to germline, V is 6 bases shorter and J is 3 bases shorter, with 12 bases between their ends. The library was built by means of the immunoSEQ multiplex PCR assay. A mixture of 60 forward primers for TCR Vbeta segments and 13 reverse primers for TCR Jbeta segments was used in the multiplex PCR. The CDR3 region of rearranged TCR beta genes was amplified from genomic DNA with a multiplex PCR assay. The amplified TCR beta libraries were sequenced on the Illumina HiSeq System as 87-base-pair reads. In the paper's pipeline: A later analysis tallied around 87 million unique TCR beta chains across the 666 repertoires, and some 10 million of those chains were shared by two or more donors. To remove PCR and sequencing errors, raw reads were error-corrected and collapsed into unique sequences using a nearest-neighbor algorithm that merged closely related sequences. Alignment of CDR3 sequences to IMGT reference sequences was used to assign V, D and J gene segments. For a sequence to be retained, a match of at least six nucleotides to both a V gene segment and a J gene segment was required. A rearrangement counted as productive if the CDR3 had no stop codons and remained in frame with V and J, and every other rearrangement counted as non-productive. CDR3 was defined by IMGT convention, running from the second conserved V-encoded cysteine to the conserved J-encoded phenylalanine. The earlier analysis of about 610 of the donors excluded sequences that lacked an unambiguous match to a single V gene segment. An earlier analysis of around 600 of the donors classified V segments as functional when productive rearrangements were above 56.7% and as segregating when the standard deviation between donors was above 5%. A statistical classification framework was built to diagnose cytomegalovirus status from the catalog of TCR beta chain sequences. V and J gene assignment, in a later analysis, came from comparing TCR nucleotide sequences with IMGT/GENE-DB human TR gene sequences. A later analysis assigned CDR3 sequences and most-parsimonious VDJ recombination scenarios with the TCRdist pipeline. In a later analysis, every TCR beta chain was defined by the combination of its CDR3 amino acid sequence and its V-gene family, and reads without a unique V-gene family were dropped. To address suspected cross-contamination and a sequencing artifact, a later analysis removed a few hundred highly shared, low-generation-probability nucleotide sequences. In a later analysis, a clonal expansion index was calculated for each public chain from normalized within-repertoire ranks of inferred template counts. In a later analysis, generation probabilities were computed with a VDJ recombination model fitted to out-of-frame rearrangements, and the resulting probabilities were checked against IGoR. In a later analysis, hypergeometric tests were used to score TCR-TCR, TCR-HLA and TCR-CMV co-occurrence, with a repertoire-size bias correction applied to TCR pairs. In a later analysis, false discovery rates were estimated by permuting HLA or CMV assignments 20 times. In a later analysis, co-occurring TCRs were grouped using DBSCAN, and TCRdist sequence similarity was added for clustering within HLA-allele-positive subsets. For co-occurrence clustering, repertoires with fewer than 30,000 or more than 120,000 public chains were excluded, along with five or six repertoires with anomalous nucleotide sharing. TCRdb mirrors the immuneACCESS table, restricted to in-frame sequences. Some clones are absent from its copies; in checked studies, under half trace to an unresolved V gene, and the reason for the others is unknown. Clone size and the V and J calls come from that table; the DNA yielded D and trimming. For this sample the table gives 100,000 or so clones, of which 75% to 85% were detected only once. Approximately 2% of the sample goes to the ten largest clones.

These data come from a study of cytomegalovirus exposure and HLA in healthy donors (dated by TCRdb to 2016 to 2017). Regarding the complete study: In an earlier analysis of 450 to 750 of the donors, 276 Gb of sequence data and about 110 million unique TCR beta sequences from 150 million to 200 million T cells were reported. An early release that covered roughly 600 HLA-typed donors contained approximately 300 gigabases of sequencing data and approximately 85 million unique TCR sequences. Of the 350 to 400 genotyped donors, about 80% fell in the genetic ancestry cluster associated with self-reported Caucasian donors. The study was designed to test whether signatures of past pathogen exposure could be identified by cataloging public T cell receptors. The study used immunosequencing to profile the T cell repertoires of 666 subjects and linked those repertoires to cytomegalovirus serostatus. A separate validation cohort of 100 to 150 different subjects was used in addition to the roughly 720-subject first cohort. To predict cytomegalovirus infection status, the study combined high-throughput TCR immunosequencing, statistical association of individual TCRs with disease status, and machine learning. To study patterns of TCR occurrence, a later analysis re-analyzed previously published TCR beta repertoires from under 750 donors and added high-resolution HLA genotyping. Rather than drawing on any new phenotypic data, the later analysis identified candidate immune exposures from TCR beta sequences and the way those sequences occurred across donors. In an earlier analysis of over 550 of the donors, high-throughput TCR beta sequencing was used to judge whether each TCR beta V gene segment behaved as functional or pseudogenic. Donor age, sex, ethnicity and CMV serostatus were compiled together with the repertoire data. A later genetic analysis took genome-wide SNP genotypes for about 55% of the 666 donors and used that subset as a discovery cohort. All discovery cohort repertoires had been generated using a single sequencing platform. Class I and class II HLA loci were covered by the typing at four-digit resolution. The number of donors typed differed by locus, with 629-630 for A, B, C, DRB1 and DQB1, more than 500 for DQA1, about 610 for DPA1, and over 400 for DPB1. About five DR-DQ haplotypes were handled as single units for association and clustering, since linkage in the cohort was strong. Among several hundred genotyped donors of the cohort, an average of around 220,000 unique TCR beta nucleotide sequences was sequenced per donor, of which about 20% were non-productive.

Study-wide conclusions, independent of this receptor: When HLA alleles, especially DR and DQ, strongly co-occurred, attributing TCR associations to individual alleles was difficult. A group of highly shared sequence variants was considered likely to be a technical artifact of the sequencing pipeline. In a later analysis, around 17,000 TCR beta sequences were associated with specific HLA alleles at a false discovery rate of 0.05. It was suggested by the authors that the approach could potentially be generalized to other disease states and immunological phenotypes. Correlated functional status among segregating V segments might reflect linkage disequilibrium, but an unknown experimental factor could not be ruled out. For the cohort, immune exposure information was limited to CMV serostatus. Only TCR beta chains were sequenced in this cohort, and the absence of alpha or paired-chain data limited detectable features. In a later genetic analysis, a missense DCLRE1C variant was associated with V-gene and J-gene trimming of TCR beta chains, and the association was replicated in an independent cohort. According to a later analysis, TCR association rates differed among HLA loci, with DRB1 alleles showing the most associated TCRs and HLA-C alleles showing the fewest. An earlier analysis of approximately 540 of the donors showed that most TCR beta V segments appeared in productive rearrangements either about 87% or about 30% of the time, which broadly matched IMGT annotations. Across donors, most TCR sequences were observed very rarely, whereas some public TCRs were present in many individuals. In vitro tests confirmed that a few of the cytomegalovirus-associated TCR beta chains recognize cytomegalovirus antigens. Several of the top co-occurrence clusters appeared to be linked to parvovirus B19, influenza, CMV and Epstein-Barr virus, according to a later analysis. A further reported finding was that TCR beta sequences accurately predicted the HLA-A and HLA-B alleles for most subjects in the first cohort. A total of 164 TCR beta chains were listed by the study as associated with cytomegalovirus. Roughly uniform sequencing depth across donors was assumed in presence/absence analyses, although this assumption may not hold. Some IMGT-functional V segments, including TRBV6-2 and TRBV6-3, could not be distinguished by the 87-base-pair reads and were therefore excluded. A later analysis found that HLA-associated TCR beta chains were more clonally expanded and had lower generation probabilities than equally common non-associated chains. Because HLA typing was missing for some donors at each locus, association tests included only the typed subset. In a later genetic analysis, fewer N-insertions in productive TCRs were reported among donors in an Asian-associated ancestry cluster than the approximately 710-donor mean. According to a later analysis, most CMV-associated TCR beta chains appeared to be HLA-restricted, and the HLA associations seemed to be driven largely by CMV exposure. The earlier analysis of fewer than 750 of the donors excluded seventeen rarely observed V segments, including chromosome 9 orphons, because counts were too low. The classifier was reported to diagnose cytomegalovirus status with high specificity and sensitivity in both the original cohort and the validation cohort.

The cohort was made up of approximately 670 healthy bone marrow donors. At the time of sampling, all cohort members were nominally healthy, though unrecorded immune exposures were likely present. The donor tested CMV seronegative and was one of the 352 seronegative cohort members. Each donor provided a peripheral blood sample, and peripheral blood mononuclear cells were used for TCR beta sequencing. The Qiagen DNeasy Blood Extraction Kit was used to extract genomic DNA from the blood cell samples. This receptor was taken from a man in his late teens or twenties in good health and CMV-seronegative. The sequenced material came from PBMCs. The V gene is TRBV29-1 and the J gene is TRBJ2-1, with the D gene not confidently named. The DNA sequence is as follows: TGCAGCGTCCGGGTTGGTAGCTACAATGAGCAGTTCTTC. This is translated as CSVRVGSYNEQFF.